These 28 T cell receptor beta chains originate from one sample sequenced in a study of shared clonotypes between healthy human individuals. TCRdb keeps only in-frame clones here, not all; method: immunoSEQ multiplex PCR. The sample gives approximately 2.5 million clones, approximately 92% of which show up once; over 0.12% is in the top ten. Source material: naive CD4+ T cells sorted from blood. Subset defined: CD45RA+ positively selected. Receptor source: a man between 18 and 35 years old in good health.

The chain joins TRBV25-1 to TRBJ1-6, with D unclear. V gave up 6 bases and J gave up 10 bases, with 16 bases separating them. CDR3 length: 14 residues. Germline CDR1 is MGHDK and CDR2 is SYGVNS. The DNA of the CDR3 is TGTGCCAGCAGGGGATCGGGAGCGCAATCACCCCTCCACTTT. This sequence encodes CASRGSGAQSPLHF. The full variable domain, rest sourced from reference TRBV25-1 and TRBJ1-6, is EADIYQTPRYLVIGTGKKITLECSQTMGHDKMYWYQQDPGMELHLIHYSYGVNSTEKGDLSSESTVSRIRTEHFPLTLESARPSHTSQYLCASRGSGAQSPLHFGNGTRLTVT.

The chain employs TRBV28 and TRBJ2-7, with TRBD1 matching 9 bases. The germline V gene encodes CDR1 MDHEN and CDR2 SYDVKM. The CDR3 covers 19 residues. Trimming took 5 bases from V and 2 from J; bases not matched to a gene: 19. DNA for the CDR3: TGTGCCAGCAGTGCCAATCCCCCTCGGGCGGGACAGGGAGCCTACGAGCAGTACTTC. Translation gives CASSANPPRAGQGAYEQYF.

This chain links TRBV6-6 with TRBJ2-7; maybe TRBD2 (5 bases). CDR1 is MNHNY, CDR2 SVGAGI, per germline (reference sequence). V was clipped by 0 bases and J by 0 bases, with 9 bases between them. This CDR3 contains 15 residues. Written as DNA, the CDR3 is TGTGCCAGCAGTTACTCAGAGGGTCTCTCCTACGAGCAGTACTTC. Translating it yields CASSYSEGLSYEQYF.

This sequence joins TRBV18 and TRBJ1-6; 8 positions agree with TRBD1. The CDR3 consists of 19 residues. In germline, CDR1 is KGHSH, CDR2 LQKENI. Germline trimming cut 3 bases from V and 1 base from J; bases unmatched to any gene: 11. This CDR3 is CASSPGRTGYSSYNSPLHF. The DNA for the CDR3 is TGTGCCAGCTCACCCGGCCGGACAGGGTATTCGTCCTATAATTCACCCCTCCACTTT.

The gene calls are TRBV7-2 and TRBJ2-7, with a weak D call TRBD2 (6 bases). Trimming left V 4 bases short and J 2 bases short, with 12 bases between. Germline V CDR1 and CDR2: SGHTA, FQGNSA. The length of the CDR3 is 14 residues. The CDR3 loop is CASSSRELTYEQYF. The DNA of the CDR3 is TGTGCCAGCAGCTCCCGGGAGCTAACCTACGAGCAGTACTTC.

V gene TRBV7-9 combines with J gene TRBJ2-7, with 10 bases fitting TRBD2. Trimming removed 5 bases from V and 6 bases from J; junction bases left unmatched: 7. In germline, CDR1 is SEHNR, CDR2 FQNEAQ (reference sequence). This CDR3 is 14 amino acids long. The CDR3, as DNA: TGTGCCAGCAGCCCCGCGCTAGCGGGAGTCGAGCAGTACTTC. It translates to CASSPALAGVEQYF. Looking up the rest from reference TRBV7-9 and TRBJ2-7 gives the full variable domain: DTGVSQNPRHKITKRGQNVTFRCDPISEHNRLYWYRQTLGQGPEFLTYFQNEAQLEKSRLLSDRFSAERPKGSFSTLEIQRTEQGDSAMYLCASSPALAGVEQYFGPGTRLTVT.

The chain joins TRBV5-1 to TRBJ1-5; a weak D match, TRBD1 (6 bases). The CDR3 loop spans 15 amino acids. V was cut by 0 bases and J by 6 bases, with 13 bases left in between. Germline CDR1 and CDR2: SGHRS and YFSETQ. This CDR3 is CASSLGGADAQPQHF. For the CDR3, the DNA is TGCGCCAGCAGCTTGGGGGGGGCGGATGCTCAGCCCCAGCATTTT.

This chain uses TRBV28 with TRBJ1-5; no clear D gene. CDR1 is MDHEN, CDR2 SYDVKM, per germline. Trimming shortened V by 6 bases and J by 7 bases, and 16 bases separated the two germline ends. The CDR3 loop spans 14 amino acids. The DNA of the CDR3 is TGTGCCAGCAGGCCCCTGGGGTTGGTGCAGCCCCAGCATTTT. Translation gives CASRPLGLVQPQHF.

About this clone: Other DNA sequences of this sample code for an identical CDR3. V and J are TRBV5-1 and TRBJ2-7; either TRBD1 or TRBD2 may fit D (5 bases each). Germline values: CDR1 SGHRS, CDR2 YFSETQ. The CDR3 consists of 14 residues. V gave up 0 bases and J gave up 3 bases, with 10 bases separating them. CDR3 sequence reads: CASSLGDAYYEQYF. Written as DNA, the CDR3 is TGCGCCAGCAGCTTGGGGGACGCTTACTACGAGCAGTACTTC.

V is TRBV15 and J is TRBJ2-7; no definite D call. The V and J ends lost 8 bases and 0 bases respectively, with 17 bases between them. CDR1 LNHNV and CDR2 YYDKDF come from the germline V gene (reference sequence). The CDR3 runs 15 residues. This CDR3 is CATSLIGRNSYEQYF. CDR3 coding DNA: TGTGCCACCTCTCTGATCGGCAGGAACTCCTACGAGCAGTACTTC.

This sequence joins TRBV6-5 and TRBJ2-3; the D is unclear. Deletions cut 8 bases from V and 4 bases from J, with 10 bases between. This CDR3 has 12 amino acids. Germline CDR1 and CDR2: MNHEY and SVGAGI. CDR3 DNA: TGTGCCAGCCGGACGGTCTCAGATACGCAGTATTTT. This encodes CASRTVSDTQYF.

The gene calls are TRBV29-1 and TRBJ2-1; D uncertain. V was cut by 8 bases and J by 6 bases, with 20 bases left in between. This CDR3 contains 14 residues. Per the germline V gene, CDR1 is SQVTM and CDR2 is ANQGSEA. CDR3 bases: TGCAGCTTATTGCAGGCACCTGGATTCAATGAGCAGTTCTTC. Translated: CSLLQAPGFNEQFF.

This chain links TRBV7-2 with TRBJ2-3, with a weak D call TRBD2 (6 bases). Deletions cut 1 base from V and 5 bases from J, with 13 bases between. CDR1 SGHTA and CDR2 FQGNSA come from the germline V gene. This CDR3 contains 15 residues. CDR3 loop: CASSLVSGVIDTQYF. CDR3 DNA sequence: TGTGCCAGCAGCTTAGTATCGGGAGTGATAGATACGCAGTATTTT.

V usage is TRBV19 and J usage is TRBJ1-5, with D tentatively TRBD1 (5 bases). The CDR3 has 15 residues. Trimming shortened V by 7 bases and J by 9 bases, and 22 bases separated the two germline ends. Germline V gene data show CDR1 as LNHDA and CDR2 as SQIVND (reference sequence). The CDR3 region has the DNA TGTGCCAGTACCCCGTATGGAGGGGAAGGTCGGCCCCAGCATTTT. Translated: CASTPYGGEGRPQHF.

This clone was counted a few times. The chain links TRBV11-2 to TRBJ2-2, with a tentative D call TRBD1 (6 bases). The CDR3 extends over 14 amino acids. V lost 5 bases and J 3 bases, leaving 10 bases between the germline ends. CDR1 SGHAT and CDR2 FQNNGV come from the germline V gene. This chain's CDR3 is CASSPWTDTGELFF. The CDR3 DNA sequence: TGTGCCAGCAGCCCTTGGACAGACACCGGGGAGCTGTTTTTT. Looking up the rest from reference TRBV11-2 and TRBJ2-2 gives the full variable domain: EAGVAQSPRYKIIEKRQSVAFWCNPISGHATLYWYQQILGQGPKLLIQFQNNGVVDDSQLPKDRFSAERLKGVDSTLKIQPAKLEDSAVYLCASSPWTDTGELFFGEGSRLTVL.

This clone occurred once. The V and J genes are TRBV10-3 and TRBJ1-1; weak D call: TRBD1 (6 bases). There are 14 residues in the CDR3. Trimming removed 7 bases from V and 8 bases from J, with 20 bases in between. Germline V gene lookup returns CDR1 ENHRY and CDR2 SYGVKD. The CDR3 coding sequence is TGTGCCATCACCAACACCGGGACACTGGCGGAAGCTTTCTTT. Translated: CAITNTGTLAEAFF.

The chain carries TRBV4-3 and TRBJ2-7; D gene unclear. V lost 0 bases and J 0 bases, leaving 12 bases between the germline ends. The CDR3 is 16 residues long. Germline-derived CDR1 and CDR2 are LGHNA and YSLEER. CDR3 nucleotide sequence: TGCGCCAGCAGCCAAGATAGGACGTTCAGCTCCTACGAGCAGTACTTC. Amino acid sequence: CASSQDRTFSSYEQYF.

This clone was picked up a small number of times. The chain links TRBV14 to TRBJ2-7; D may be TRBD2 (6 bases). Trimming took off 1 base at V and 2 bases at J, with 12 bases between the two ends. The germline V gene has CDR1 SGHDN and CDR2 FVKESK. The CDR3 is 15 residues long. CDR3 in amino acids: CASSQGWDSAYEQYF. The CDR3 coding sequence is TGTGCCAGCAGCCAAGGGTGGGACTCCGCCTACGAGCAGTACTTC. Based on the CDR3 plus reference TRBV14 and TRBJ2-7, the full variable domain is EAGVTQFPSHSVIEKGQTVTLRCDPISGHDNLYWYRRVMGKEIKFLLHFVKESKQDESGMPNNRFLAERTGGTYSTLKVQPAELEDSGVYFCASSQGWDSAYEQYFGPGTRLTVT.

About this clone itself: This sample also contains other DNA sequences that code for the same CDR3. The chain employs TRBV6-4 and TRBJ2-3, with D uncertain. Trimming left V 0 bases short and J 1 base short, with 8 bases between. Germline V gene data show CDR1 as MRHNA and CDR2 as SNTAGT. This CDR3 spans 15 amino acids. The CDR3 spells CASSDSAWGTDTQYF. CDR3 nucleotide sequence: TGTGCCAGCAGTGACTCGGCTTGGGGCACAGATACGCAGTATTTT.

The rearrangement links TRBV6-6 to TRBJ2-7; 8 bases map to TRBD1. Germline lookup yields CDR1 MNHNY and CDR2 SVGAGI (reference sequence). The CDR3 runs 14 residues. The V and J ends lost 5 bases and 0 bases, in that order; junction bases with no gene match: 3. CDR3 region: CASSKDRVSYEQYF. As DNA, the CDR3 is TGTGCCAGCAGTAAGGACAGGGTCTCCTACGAGCAGTACTTC.

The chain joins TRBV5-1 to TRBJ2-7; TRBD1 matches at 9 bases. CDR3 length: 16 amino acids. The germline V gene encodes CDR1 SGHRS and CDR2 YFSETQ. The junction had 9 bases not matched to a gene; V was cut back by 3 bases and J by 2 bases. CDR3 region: CASSYTGGSSTYEQYF. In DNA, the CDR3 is TGCGCCAGCAGCTATACAGGGGGCTCGTCCACCTACGAGCAGTACTTC.

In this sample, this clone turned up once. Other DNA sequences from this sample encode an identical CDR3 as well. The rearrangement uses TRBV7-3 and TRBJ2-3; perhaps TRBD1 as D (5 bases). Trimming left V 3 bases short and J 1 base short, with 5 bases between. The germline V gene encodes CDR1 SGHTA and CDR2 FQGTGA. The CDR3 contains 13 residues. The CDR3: CASSLTGTDTQYF. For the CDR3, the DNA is TGTGCCAGCAGCTTGACAGGCACAGATACGCAGTATTTT.

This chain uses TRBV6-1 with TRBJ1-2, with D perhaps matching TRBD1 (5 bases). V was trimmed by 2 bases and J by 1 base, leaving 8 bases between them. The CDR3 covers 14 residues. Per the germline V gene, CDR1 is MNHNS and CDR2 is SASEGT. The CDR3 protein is CASSELGGNYGYTF. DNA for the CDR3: TGTGCCAGCAGTGAACTGGGGGGTAACTATGGCTACACCTTC.

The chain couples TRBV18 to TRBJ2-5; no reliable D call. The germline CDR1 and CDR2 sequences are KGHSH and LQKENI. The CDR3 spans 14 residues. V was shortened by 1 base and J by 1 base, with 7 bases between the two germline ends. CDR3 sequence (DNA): TGTGCCAGCTCACCACTTGTCTTCCAAGAGACCCAGTACTTC. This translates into CASSPLVFQETQYF. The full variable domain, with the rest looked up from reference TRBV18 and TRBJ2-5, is NAGVMQNPRHLVRRRGQEARLRCSPMKGHSHVYWYRQLPEEGLKFMVYLQKENIIDESGMPKERFSAEFPKEGPSILRIQQVVRGDSAAYFCASSPLVFQETQYFGPGTRLLVL.

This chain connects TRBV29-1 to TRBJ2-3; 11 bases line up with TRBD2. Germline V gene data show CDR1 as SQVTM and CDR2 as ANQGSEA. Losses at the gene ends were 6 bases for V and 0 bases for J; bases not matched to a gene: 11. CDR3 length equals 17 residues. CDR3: CSVRASGTSGSTDTQYF. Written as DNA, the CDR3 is TGCAGCGTCCGCGCCAGCGGGACTAGCGGAAGCACAGATACGCAGTATTTT.

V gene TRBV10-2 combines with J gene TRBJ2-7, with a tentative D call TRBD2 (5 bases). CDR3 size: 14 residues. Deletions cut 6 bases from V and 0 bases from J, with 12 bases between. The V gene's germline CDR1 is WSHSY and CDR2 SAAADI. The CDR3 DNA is TGCGCCAGCAGGGAGCTAGCCAACTCCTACGAGCAGTACTTC. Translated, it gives CASRELANSYEQYF.

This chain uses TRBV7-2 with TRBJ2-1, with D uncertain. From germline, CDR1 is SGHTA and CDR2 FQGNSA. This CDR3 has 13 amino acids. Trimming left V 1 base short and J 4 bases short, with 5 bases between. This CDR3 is CASSLDYYNEQFF. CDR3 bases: TGTGCCAGCAGCTTAGACTATTACAATGAGCAGTTCTTC.

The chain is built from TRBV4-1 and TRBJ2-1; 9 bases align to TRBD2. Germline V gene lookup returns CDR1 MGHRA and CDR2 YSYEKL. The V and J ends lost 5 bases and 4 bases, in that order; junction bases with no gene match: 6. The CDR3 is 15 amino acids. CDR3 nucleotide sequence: TGCGCCAGCAGCTTAGCGGGAGAGAGATACAATGAGCAGTTCTTC. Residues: CASSLAGERYNEQFF.